The TCR beta chain described here comes from a study of technical replicates of blood from a few donors. Trimming removed 2 bases from V and 8 bases from J; junction bases left unmatched: 6. Germline values: CDR1 MNHEY, CDR2 SVGAGI. This CDR3 contains 15 residues. TCRdb's copy holds only in-frame clones and misses some; the assay was immunoSEQ multiplex PCR. The repertoire holds 70,000 to 95,000 clones, with over 90% as singletons. This chain joins TRBV6-5 and TRBJ2-1; 10 positions agree with TRBD2. The sequenced sample was T cells isolated from PBMCs. This clonotype was sampled from a human donor in good health. CDR3 bases: TGTGCCAGCAGTTACCCTAGCGGGAGCATCGATGAGCAGTTCTTC. Its protein is CASSYPSGSIDEQFF.